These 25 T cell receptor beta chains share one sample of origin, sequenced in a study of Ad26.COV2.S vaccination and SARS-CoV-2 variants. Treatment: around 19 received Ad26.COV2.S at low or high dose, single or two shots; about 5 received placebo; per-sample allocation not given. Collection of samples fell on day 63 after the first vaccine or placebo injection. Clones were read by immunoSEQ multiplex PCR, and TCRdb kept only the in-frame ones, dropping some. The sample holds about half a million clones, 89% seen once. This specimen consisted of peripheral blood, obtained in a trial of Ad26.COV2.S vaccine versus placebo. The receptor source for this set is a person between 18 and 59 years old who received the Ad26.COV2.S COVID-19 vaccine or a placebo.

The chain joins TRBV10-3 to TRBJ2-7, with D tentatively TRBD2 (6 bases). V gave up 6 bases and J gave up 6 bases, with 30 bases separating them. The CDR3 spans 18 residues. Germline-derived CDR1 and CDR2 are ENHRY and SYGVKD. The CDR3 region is CAISPLGDPRRVSGEQYF. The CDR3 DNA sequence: TGTGCCATCAGCCCGCTCGGGGACCCTAGGAGGGTTTCGGGCGAGCAGTACTTC.

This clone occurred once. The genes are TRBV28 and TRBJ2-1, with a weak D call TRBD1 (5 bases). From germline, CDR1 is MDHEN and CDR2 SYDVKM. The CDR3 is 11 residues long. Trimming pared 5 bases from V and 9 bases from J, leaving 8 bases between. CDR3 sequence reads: CASSTGREQFF. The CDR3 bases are TGTGCCAGCAGTACAGGCCGTGAGCAGTTCTTC. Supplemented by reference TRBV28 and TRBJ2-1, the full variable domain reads DVKVTQSSRYLVKRTGEKVFLECVQDMDHENMFWYRQDPGLGLRLIYFSYDVKMKEKGDIPEGYSVSREKKERFSLILESASTNQTSMYLCASSTGREQFFGPGTRLTVL.

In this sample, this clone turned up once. The CDR3 DNA follows: TGCAGCGTTGAAGGGACTAGCGGGACTAGTTGGGTCACAGATACGCAGTATTTT. Translating gives CSVEGTSGTSWVTDTQYF. The gene calls are TRBV29-1 and TRBJ2-3; 12 nucleotides align to TRBD2. From germline, CDR1 is SQVTM and CDR2 ANQGSEA. With V trimmed by 1 base and J by 2 bases, 10 bases remained unmatched. This CDR3 region has 18 residues.

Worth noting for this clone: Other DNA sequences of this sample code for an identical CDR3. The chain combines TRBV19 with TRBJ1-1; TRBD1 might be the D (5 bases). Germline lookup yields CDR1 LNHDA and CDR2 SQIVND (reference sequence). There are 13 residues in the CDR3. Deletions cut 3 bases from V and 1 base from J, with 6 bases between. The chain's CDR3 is CASSIRENTEAFF. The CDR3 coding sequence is TGTGCCAGTAGTATCAGGGAGAACACTGAAGCTTTCTTT.

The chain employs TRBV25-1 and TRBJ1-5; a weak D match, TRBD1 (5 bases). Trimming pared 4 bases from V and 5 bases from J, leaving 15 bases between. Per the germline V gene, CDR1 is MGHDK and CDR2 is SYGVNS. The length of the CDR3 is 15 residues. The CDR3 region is CASSGEGTGDQPQHF. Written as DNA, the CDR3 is TGTGCCAGCAGTGGGGAGGGGACGGGGGATCAGCCCCAGCATTTT. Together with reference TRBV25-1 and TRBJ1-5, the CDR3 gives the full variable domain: EADIYQTPRYLVIGTGKKITLECSQTMGHDKMYWYQQDPGMELHLIHYSYGVNSTEKGDLSSESTVSRIRTEHFPLTLESARPSHTSQYLCASSGEGTGDQPQHFGDGTRLSIL.

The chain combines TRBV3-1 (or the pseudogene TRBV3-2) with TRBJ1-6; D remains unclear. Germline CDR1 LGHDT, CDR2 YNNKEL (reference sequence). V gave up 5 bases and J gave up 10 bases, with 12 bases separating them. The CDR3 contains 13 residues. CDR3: CASSIRTESPLHF. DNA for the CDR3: TGTGCCAGCAGCATCCGGACGGAATCACCCCTCCACTTT.

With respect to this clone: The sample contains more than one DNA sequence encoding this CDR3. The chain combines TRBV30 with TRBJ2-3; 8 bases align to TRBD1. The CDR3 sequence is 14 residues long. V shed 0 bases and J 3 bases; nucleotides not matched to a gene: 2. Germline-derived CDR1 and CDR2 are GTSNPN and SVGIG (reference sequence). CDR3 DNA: TGTGCCTGGAGTGTCAGGGGGCTGACAGATACGCAGTATTTT. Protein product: CAWSVRGLTDTQYF.

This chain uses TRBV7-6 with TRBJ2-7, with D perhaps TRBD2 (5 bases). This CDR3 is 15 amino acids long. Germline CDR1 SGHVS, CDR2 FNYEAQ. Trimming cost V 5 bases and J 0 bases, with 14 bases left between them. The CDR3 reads CASSHGGLSSYEQYF. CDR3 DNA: TGTGCCAGCAGCCATGGTGGACTTAGCTCCTACGAGCAGTACTTC.

The CDR3 protein is CASSDDRTYEQYF. The CDR3, as DNA: TGTGCCAGCAGTGACGACAGGACCTACGAGCAGTACTTC. The V gene is TRBV25-1, the J gene TRBJ2-7; a weak D match, TRBD1 (6 bases). This CDR3 contains 13 residues. Per the germline V gene, CDR1 is MGHDK and CDR2 is SYGVNS. V was clipped by 3 bases and J by 2 bases, with 8 bases between them.

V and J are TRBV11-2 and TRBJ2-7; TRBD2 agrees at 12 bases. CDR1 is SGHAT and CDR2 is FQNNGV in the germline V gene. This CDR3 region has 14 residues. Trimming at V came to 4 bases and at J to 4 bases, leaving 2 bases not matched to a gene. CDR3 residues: CASSSLAGGYEQYF. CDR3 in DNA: TGTGCCAGCAGCTCCCTAGCGGGAGGGTACGAGCAGTACTTC.

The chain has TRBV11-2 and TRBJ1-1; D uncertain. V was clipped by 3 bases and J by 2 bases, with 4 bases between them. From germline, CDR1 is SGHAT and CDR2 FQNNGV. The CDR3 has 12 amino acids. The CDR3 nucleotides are TGTGCCAGCAGCTTCGACAACACTGAAGCTTTCTTT. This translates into CASSFDNTEAFF.

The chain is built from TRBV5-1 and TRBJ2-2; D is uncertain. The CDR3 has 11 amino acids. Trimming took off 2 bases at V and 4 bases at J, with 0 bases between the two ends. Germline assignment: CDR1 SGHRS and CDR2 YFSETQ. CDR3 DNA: TGCGCCAGCAGCTTCACCGGGGAGCTGTTTTTT. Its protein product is CASSFTGELFF.

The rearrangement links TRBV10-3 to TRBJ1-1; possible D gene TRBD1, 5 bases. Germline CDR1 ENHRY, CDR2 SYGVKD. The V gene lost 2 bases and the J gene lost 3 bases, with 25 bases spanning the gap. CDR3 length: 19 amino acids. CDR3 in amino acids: CAISEATGDPLYQDTEAFF. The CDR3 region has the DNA TGTGCCATCAGTGAGGCAACCGGGGACCCGCTATACCAAGACACTGAAGCTTTCTTT.

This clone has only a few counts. In nucleotides, the CDR3 is TGTGCCAGCAGTCATCCATCGAGCTCCTACGAGCAGTACTTC. Translated, it gives CASSHPSSSYEQYF. V is TRBV27 and J is TRBJ2-7, with D unresolved. Germline CDR1 MNHEY, CDR2 SMNVEV (reference sequence). Between the trimmed V and J ends, which lost 5 bases and 0 bases, there was a span of 11 bases. The CDR3 runs to 14 residues.

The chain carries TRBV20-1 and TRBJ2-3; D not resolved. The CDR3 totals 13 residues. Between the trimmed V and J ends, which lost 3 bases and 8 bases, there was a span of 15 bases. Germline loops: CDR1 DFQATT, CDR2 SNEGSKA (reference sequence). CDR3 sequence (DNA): TGCAGTGCTAGTCTATCCGTAACGGGTACGCAGTATTTT. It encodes CSASLSVTGTQYF.

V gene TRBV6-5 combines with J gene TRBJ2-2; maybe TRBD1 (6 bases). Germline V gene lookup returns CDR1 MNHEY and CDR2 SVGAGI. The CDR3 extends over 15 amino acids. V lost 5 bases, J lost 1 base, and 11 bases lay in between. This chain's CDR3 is CASSLTGLNTGELFF. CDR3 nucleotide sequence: TGTGCCAGCAGTCTAACAGGGTTGAACACCGGGGAGCTGTTTTTT.

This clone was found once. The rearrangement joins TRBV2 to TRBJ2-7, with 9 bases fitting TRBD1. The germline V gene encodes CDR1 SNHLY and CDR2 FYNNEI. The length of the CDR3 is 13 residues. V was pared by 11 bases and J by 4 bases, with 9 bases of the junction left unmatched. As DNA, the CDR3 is TGTGCCGGCCGTGGACAGGGGCGGTACGAGCAGTACTTC. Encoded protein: CAGRGQGRYEQYF.

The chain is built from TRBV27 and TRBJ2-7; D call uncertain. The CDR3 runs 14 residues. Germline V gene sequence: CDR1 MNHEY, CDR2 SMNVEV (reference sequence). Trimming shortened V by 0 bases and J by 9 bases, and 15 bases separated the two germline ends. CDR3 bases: TGTGCCAGCAGTTTATCTCGGACGACTCTTGGGCAGTACTTC. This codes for CASSLSRTTLGQYF.

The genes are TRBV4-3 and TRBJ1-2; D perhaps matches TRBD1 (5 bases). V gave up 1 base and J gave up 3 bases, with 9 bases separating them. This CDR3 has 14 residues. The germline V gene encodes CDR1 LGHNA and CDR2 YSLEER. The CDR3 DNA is TGCGCCAGCAGCCAAGTTGCCAGGGACTATGGCTACACCTTC. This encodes CASSQVARDYGYTF.

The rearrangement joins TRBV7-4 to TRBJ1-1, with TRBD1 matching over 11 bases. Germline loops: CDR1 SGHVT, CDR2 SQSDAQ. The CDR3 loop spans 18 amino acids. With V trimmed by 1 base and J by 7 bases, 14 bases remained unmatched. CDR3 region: CASSLGGQGVTQGSEAFF. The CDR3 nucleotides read TGTGCCAGCAGCTTAGGGGGACAGGGGGTTACCCAAGGAAGTGAAGCTTTCTTT.

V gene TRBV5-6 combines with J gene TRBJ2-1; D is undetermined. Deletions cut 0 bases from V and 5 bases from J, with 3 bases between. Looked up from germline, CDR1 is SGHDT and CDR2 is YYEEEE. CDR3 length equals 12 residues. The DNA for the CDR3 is TGTGCCAGCAGCTTGGCGAACAATGAGCAGTTCTTC. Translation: CASSLANNEQFF.

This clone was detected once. In DNA, the CDR3 is TGTGCCAGCAGCTACGGGACTAGCGGAGAATACGAGCAGTACTTC. Its translation is CASSYGTSGEYEQYF. V is TRBV2 and J is TRBJ2-7, with 11 bases that match TRBD2. The CDR3 contains 15 residues. CDR1 is SNHLY, CDR2 FYNNEI, per germline. The V gene end was trimmed by 6 bases and the J gene end by 4 bases; junction bases not matched to a gene: 8. The full variable domain, its missing parts supplied by reference TRBV2 and TRBJ2-7, is EPEVTQTPSHQVTQMGQEVILRCVPISNHLYFYWYRQILGQKVEFLVSFYNNEISEKSEIFDDQFSVERPDGSNFTLKIRSTKLEDSAMYFCASSYGTSGEYEQYFGPGTRLTVT.

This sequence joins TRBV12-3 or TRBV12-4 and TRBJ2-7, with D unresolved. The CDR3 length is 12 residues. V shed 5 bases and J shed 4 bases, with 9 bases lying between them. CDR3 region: CASSDARYEQYF. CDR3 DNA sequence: TGTGCCAGCAGTGATGCTAGATACGAGCAGTACTTC.

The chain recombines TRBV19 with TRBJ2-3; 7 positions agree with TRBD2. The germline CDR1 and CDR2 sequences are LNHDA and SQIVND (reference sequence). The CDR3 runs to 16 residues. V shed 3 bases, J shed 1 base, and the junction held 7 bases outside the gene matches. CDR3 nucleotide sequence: TGTGCCAGTAGTATTGGGAGGGGTACGGGCACAGATACGCAGTATTTT. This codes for CASSIGRGTGTDTQYF.

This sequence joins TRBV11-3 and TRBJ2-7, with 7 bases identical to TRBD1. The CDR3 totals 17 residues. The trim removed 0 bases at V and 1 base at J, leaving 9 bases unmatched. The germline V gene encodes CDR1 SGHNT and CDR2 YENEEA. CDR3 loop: CASSLDTRQGFSYEQYF. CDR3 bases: TGTGCCAGCAGCTTAGATACTCGACAGGGCTTTTCCTACGAGCAGTACTTC.